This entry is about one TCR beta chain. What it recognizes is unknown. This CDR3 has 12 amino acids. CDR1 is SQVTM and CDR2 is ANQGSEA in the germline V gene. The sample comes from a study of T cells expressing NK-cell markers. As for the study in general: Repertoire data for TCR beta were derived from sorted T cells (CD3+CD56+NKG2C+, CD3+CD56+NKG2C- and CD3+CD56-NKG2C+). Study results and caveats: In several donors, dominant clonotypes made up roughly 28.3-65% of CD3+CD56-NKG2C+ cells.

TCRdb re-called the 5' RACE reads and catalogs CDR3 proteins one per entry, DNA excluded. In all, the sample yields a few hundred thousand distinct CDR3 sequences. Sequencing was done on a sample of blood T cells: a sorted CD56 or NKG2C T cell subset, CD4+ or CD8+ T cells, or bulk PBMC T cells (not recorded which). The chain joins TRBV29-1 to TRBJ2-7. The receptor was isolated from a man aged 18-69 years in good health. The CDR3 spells CSVGRTYYEQYF.